This T cell receptor (beta chain) was obtained from a study of neurological immune-mediated disorders. TCRdb independently ran MiXCR on the 5' RACE reads; one entry per CDR3 protein. This table has fewer than 85,000 distinct CDR3 sequences, approximately 17% appearing once. This clonotype has ten or more counts. Germline CDR1 is SGHTA and CDR2 is FQGNSA. Unmatched junction bases numbered 5, after V lost 6 bases and J lost 6 bases. The CDR3 runs 15 residues. V usage is TRBV7-2 and J usage is TRBJ2-2; 12 bases line up with TRBD1. The receptor's source is a woman in her thirties or forties in good health. The sequenced sample consisted of PBMCs. CDR3 nucleotides: TGTGCCAGCAGTCCGGGACAGGGGGCCGCCGGGGAGCTGTTTTTT. This codes for CASSPGQGAAGELFF.